Each of the 31 T cell receptor beta chains below was sequenced from the same sample in a study of cytomegalovirus exposure and HLA in healthy donors. The study ran its PCR with 60 Vbeta and 13 Jbeta primers. Sequenced by immunoSEQ multiplex PCR; TCRdb stores in-frame clones only, minus some. The table has 200,000 to 250,000 clones, over 75% seen once; the top ten hold 1.3%. The sample was PBMCs. These receptor sequences come from a human donor in good health.

The rearrangement uses TRBV6-1 and TRBJ2-4; the D is unclear. In germline, CDR1 is MNHNS, CDR2 SASEGT. V lost 4 bases and J lost 1, with 11 bases in between. The CDR3 has 15 amino acids. CDR3 region: CASSAPLSAKNIQYF. DNA for the CDR3: TGTGCCAGCAGTGCTCCACTGTCGGCCAAAAACATTCAGTACTTC.

The V and J genes are TRBV6-5 and TRBJ2-3; 7 nucleotides line up with TRBD2. Trimming removed 5 bases from V and 3 bases from J; junction bases left unmatched: 8. There are 15 residues in the CDR3. Per germline, CDR1 MNHEY and CDR2 SVGAGI. The chain's CDR3 is CASSPTGRRTDTQYF. The CDR3 nucleotides are TGTGCCAGCAGTCCCACCGGGAGGAGGACAGATACGCAGTATTTT.

The V gene is TRBV11-2, the J gene TRBJ2-7; 8 bases agree with TRBD1. The trim removed 5 bases at V and 0 bases at J, leaving 3 bases unmatched. The germline CDR1 and CDR2 sequences are SGHAT and FQNNGV. This CDR3 is built from 14 residues. Here the CDR3 reads CASSPGQGSYEQYF. The DNA for the CDR3 is TGTGCCAGCAGCCCCGGACAGGGCTCCTACGAGCAGTACTTC. The complete variable domain, with remaining parts taken from reference TRBV11-2 and TRBJ2-7, reads EAGVAQSPRYKIIEKRQSVAFWCNPISGHATLYWYQQILGQGPKLLIQFQNNGVVDDSQLPKDRFSAERLKGVDSTLKIQPAKLEDSAVYLCASSPGQGSYEQYFGPGTRLTVT.

The gene calls are TRBV2 and TRBJ2-5; 7 nucleotides match TRBD2. This CDR3 is built from 14 residues. V dropped 3 bases and J dropped 3; count of bases not matched to a gene: 4. Germline-derived CDR1 and CDR2 are SNHLY and FYNNEI. In nucleotides, the CDR3 is TGTGCCAGCAGTGATAGGGGAGGGGAAGAGACCCAGTACTTC. Protein: CASSDRGGEETQYF.

V is TRBV7-2 and J is TRBJ2-7; unclear D gene. The CDR3 contains 14 residues. Germline CDR1 and CDR2: SGHTA and FQGNSA. Trimming removed 2 bases from V and 6 bases from J, with 14 bases in between. The CDR3 is CASSLLPRRSEQYF. CDR3 coding DNA: TGTGCCAGCAGCTTATTACCCCGCCGGTCCGAGCAGTACTTC.

The V call is TRBV13, the J call TRBJ2-1; TRBD2 agrees at 12 bases. Germline-derived CDR1 and CDR2 are PRHDT and FYEKMQ (reference sequence). J gave up 3 bases and V 4 bases, and 7 bases lay outside the gene matches. The CDR3 consists of 17 residues. CDR3 sequence reads: CASSSSLAGGFYNEQFF. Written as DNA, the CDR3 is TGTGCCAGCAGCTCCAGCCTAGCGGGAGGGTTCTACAATGAGCAGTTCTTC.

The chain uses TRBV29-1 and TRBJ1-2; the D is unclear. Between the trimmed V and J ends, which lost 1 base and 2 bases, there was a span of 17 bases. The CDR3 has 16 residues. Germline V lookup: CDR1 SQVTM, CDR2 ANQGSEA. The CDR3 loop reads CSVEGTKGAANYGYTF. DNA of the CDR3: TGCAGCGTTGAAGGAACCAAGGGAGCGGCGAACTATGGCTACACCTTC.

V usage is TRBV5-1 and J usage is TRBJ1-2; D gene uncertain. This CDR3 has 19 residues. The V gene's germline CDR1 is SGHRS and CDR2 YFSETQ. V lost 4 bases and J 2 bases, leaving 27 bases between the germline ends. The CDR3 reads CASSGRYEGRMNLNYGYTF. Written as DNA, the CDR3 is TGCGCCAGCAGCGGGCGATATGAGGGCAGAATGAACCTCAACTATGGCTACACCTTC.

The chain combines TRBV4-3 with TRBJ1-1; D gene unclear. With 2 bases removed from V and 4 bases from J, the gap between germline ends came to 14 bases. The germline CDR1 and CDR2 sequences are LGHNA and YSLEER. The CDR3 contains 15 residues. CDR3 in amino acids: CASSQTDRGGTEAFF. Here the CDR3 DNA reads TGCGCCAGCAGCCAAACGGACCGGGGAGGCACTGAAGCTTTCTTT.

This chain connects TRBV6-5 to TRBJ2-6; D possibly corresponds to TRBD1 (5 bases). The CDR3 runs 16 residues. Trimming shortened V by 4 bases and J by 0 bases, and 10 bases separated the two germline ends. Looked up from germline, CDR1 is MNHEY and CDR2 is SVGAGI. This chain's CDR3 is CASSSTGTSGANVLTF. DNA for the CDR3: TGTGCCAGCAGTTCCACAGGTACCTCTGGGGCCAACGTCCTGACTTTC.

The rearrangement uses TRBV7-9 and TRBJ2-7, with D perhaps matching TRBD2 (6 bases). Trimming took off 5 bases at V and 0 bases at J, with 17 bases between the two ends. This CDR3 contains 16 residues. Germline values: CDR1 SEHNR, CDR2 FQNEAQ (reference sequence). The CDR3 reads CASSPSRDFNSYEQYF. The CDR3, as DNA: TGTGCCAGCAGCCCCTCCCGGGACTTTAACTCCTACGAGCAGTACTTC.

The chain has TRBV11-1 and TRBJ1-1, with TRBD1 identical over 7 bases. The junction had 19 bases not matched to a gene; V was cut back by 4 bases and J by 11 bases. Germline CDR1 SGHAT, CDR2 FQDESV (reference sequence). The CDR3 is 16 amino acids. In nucleotides, the CDR3 is TGTGCCAGCAGCTCGGAGACAGGGATTCAGTCGCCGTTGGCTTTCTTT. It specifies CASSSETGIQSPLAFF.

This chain uses TRBV11-2 with TRBJ2-7; 12 positions agree with TRBD1. This CDR3 comprises 18 residues. V trimming: 6 bases; J trimming: 1 base; junction bases outside the gene matches: 13. CDR1 and CDR2 (germline): SGHAT, FQNNGV. CDR3 in amino acids: CASSFERWGQGASYEQYF. CDR3 DNA sequence: TGTGCCAGCAGTTTCGAGCGCTGGGGACAGGGGGCGTCCTACGAGCAGTACTTC.

J is TRBJ1-2 and V is TRBV28; 12 bases fit TRBD1. The CDR3 has 15 residues. The trim removed 7 bases at V and 2 bases at J, leaving 5 bases unmatched. Germline V lookup: CDR1 MDHEN, CDR2 SYDVKM. The CDR3 is CASTPGTGGNYGYTF. As DNA, the CDR3 is TGTGCCAGCACCCCTGGGACAGGGGGCAACTATGGCTACACCTTC.

The chain links TRBV18 to TRBJ2-5; TRBD1 aligns across 8 bases. The CDR3 has 16 amino acids. From germline, CDR1 is KGHSH and CDR2 LQKENI. V was pared by 1 base and J by 3 bases, with 7 bases of the junction left unmatched. This CDR3 is CASSPRSGTGKETQYF. DNA for the CDR3: TGTGCCAGCTCACCACGTTCCGGGACAGGAAAAGAGACCCAGTACTTC.

This sequence joins TRBV6-4 and TRBJ1-2, with D perhaps TRBD1 (5 bases). Germline V CDR1 and CDR2: MRHNA, SNTAGT. The CDR3 contains 11 residues. V was trimmed by 6 bases and J by 6 bases, leaving 8 bases between them. The CDR3 DNA reads as TGTGCCAGCAGATTGACAGATGGCTACACCTTC. Its protein product is CASRLTDGYTF.

As to this clone: Other DNA sequences in the sample encode the same CDR3. This rearrangement joins TRBV18 to TRBJ2-7; 9 nucleotides align to TRBD1. The CDR3 is 14 residues long. J was trimmed by 6 bases and V by 3 bases; bases with no gene match: 6. CDR1 is KGHSH, CDR2 LQKENI, per germline. In DNA form, the CDR3 reads TGTGCCAGCTCACCCCGGACAGGGGAGGGCGAGCAGTACTTC. This translates into CASSPRTGEGEQYF.

The CDR3, as DNA: TGTGCCAGCAGCTCACCGGGACACAGCAATCAGCCCCAGCATTTT. Protein product: CASSSPGHSNQPQHF. The rearrangement joins TRBV7-8 to TRBJ1-5; tentative D call: TRBD1 (6 bases). Germline CDR1 and CDR2: SGHVS and FQNEAQ. The CDR3 spans 15 residues. V gave up 4 bases and J gave up 1 base, with 11 bases separating them. Supplemented by reference TRBV7-8 and TRBJ1-5, the full variable domain reads GAGVSQSPRYKVAKRGQDVALRCDPISGHVSLFWYQQALGQGPEFLTYFQNEAQLDKSGLPSDRFFAERPEGSVSTLKIQRTQQEDSAVYLCASSSPGHSNQPQHFGDGTRLSIL.

This chain connects TRBV18 to TRBJ2-3; D might be TRBD1 (5 bases). V was shortened by 4 bases and J by 0 bases, with 8 bases between the two germline ends. The CDR3 contains 14 residues. The germline V gene encodes CDR1 KGHSH and CDR2 LQKENI. CDR3 residues: CASSQTASTDTQYF. CDR3 in DNA: TGTGCCAGCTCACAGACAGCTAGCACAGATACGCAGTATTTT.

The chain has TRBV5-1 and TRBJ2-2; 14 nucleotides match TRBD2. Germline trimming cut 4 bases from V and 3 bases from J; bases unmatched to any gene: 5. This CDR3 is 17 amino acids long. CDR1 and CDR2 (germline): SGHRS, YFSETQ. The CDR3 DNA follows: TGCGCCAGCAGCACCCGGACTAGCGGGGGGTACACCGGGGAGCTGTTTTTT. This encodes CASSTRTSGGYTGELFF.

This clone is a singleton in its sample. The chain recombines TRBV6-5 with TRBJ2-1; TRBD2 matches 14 bases. Germline lookup yields CDR1 MNHEY and CDR2 SVGAGI. This CDR3 has 15 amino acids. Germline trimming cut 5 bases from V and 11 bases from J; bases unmatched to any gene: 8. The CDR3: CASSTPGLAGVKQFF. CDR3 DNA sequence: TGTGCCAGCAGTACACCGGGACTAGCGGGAGTGAAGCAGTTCTTC.

V and J are TRBV29-1 and TRBJ2-1; 11 bases align to TRBD2. Per the germline V gene, CDR1 is SQVTM and CDR2 is ANQGSEA. Trimming at V came to 7 bases and at J to 9 bases, leaving 5 bases not matched to a gene. This CDR3 is built from 12 residues. The CDR3 DNA reads as TGCAGCGGACTAGCGGGACTATTTGAGCAGTTCTTC. It encodes CSGLAGLFEQFF.

The chain carries TRBV28 and TRBJ2-1, with 9 bases matching TRBD2. This CDR3 has 15 amino acids. Germline loops: CDR1 MDHEN, CDR2 SYDVKM. V lost 7 bases, J lost 7 bases, and 11 bases stayed unmatched. DNA for the CDR3: TGTGCCAGCACGGTAGCGGGGGACCTAGGGAATGAGCAGTTCTTC. Its translation: CASTVAGDLGNEQFF.

The genes are TRBV28 and TRBJ2-2; 7 bases agree with TRBD2. The J segment lost 5 bases and the V segment lost 7 bases, leaving 13 bases of the junction unmatched. The CDR3 loop spans 16 amino acids. The germline V gene has CDR1 MDHEN and CDR2 SYDVKM. The CDR3 nucleotides are TGTGCCAGCATCCAGTCAGGACTAGTCGGAACCGGGGAGCTGTTTTTT. It codes for CASIQSGLVGTGELFF.

The chain carries TRBV7-9 and TRBJ2-5; 7 nucleotides line up with TRBD2. Per germline, CDR1 SEHNR and CDR2 FQNEAQ (reference sequence). Losses at the gene ends were 3 bases for V and 4 bases for J; bases not matched to a gene: 2. The CDR3 covers 13 residues. The DNA of the CDR3 is TGTGCCAGCAGCTTCCTAGCGGCAGAGACCCAGTACTTC. Translating it yields CASSFLAAETQYF.

Note on this clone: The junction departs from germline at one end; a sequencing error may be responsible. Other nucleotide sequences in the sample specify the same CDR3. The chain employs TRBV7-8 and TRBJ2-1; 12 bases match TRBD2. CDR1 SGHVS and CDR2 FQNEAQ come from the germline V gene. CDR3 length equals 15 residues. The chain's CDR3 is CASSLAGGPYNEQFF. The CDR3 nucleotides are TGTGCCAGCAGCCTAGCGGGAGGGCCATATAATGAGCAGTTCTTC.

The V gene is TRBV15, the J gene TRBJ2-1, with 8 bases matching TRBD2. The CDR3 loop spans 13 amino acids. Germline-derived CDR1 and CDR2 are LNHNV and YYDKDF (reference sequence). The V segment lost 3 bases and the J segment 6 bases; nucleotides outside the gene matches: 1. The CDR3 coding sequence is TGTGCCACCAGCAGGACTAGCGCCAATGAGCAGTTCTTC. Protein: CATSRTSANEQFF.

V is TRBV29-1 and J is TRBJ2-1; no clear D. The germline V gene encodes CDR1 SQVTM and CDR2 ANQGSEA. Trimming took 4 bases from V and 0 from J, leaving 7 bases between them. The CDR3 contains 13 residues. The CDR3 sequence is CSVAGYSYNEQFF. The CDR3 region has the DNA TGCAGCGTTGCGGGTTACTCCTACAATGAGCAGTTCTTC.

The rearrangement joins TRBV19 to TRBJ2-3; D is possibly TRBD2 (6 bases). CDR3 length: 14 amino acids. V lost 7 bases and J 2 bases, leaving 13 bases between the germline ends. Germline assignment: CDR1 LNHDA and CDR2 SQIVND (reference sequence). The CDR3 DNA follows: TGTGCCAGTACCCGGGACTGGGCCACAGATACGCAGTATTTT. As protein: CASTRDWATDTQYF.

This clone was observed once. This rearrangement joins TRBV19 to TRBJ2-7; 9 positions match TRBD1. The CDR3 totals 13 residues. Per germline, CDR1 LNHDA and CDR2 SQIVND (reference sequence). V dropped 7 bases and J dropped 6; count of bases not matched to a gene: 7. As DNA, the CDR3 is TGTGCCAGTACCCCTAGACAGGGGGGCGAGCAGTACTTC. Residues: CASTPRQGGEQYF. The full variable domain, its missing parts supplied by reference TRBV19 and TRBJ2-7, is DGGITQSPKYLFRKEGQNVTLSCEQNLNHDAMYWYRQDPGQGLRLIYYSQIVNDFQKGDIAEGYSVSREKKESFPLTVTSAQKNPTAFYLCASTPRQGGEQYFGPGTRLTVT.

This clone was seen only once. This chain joins TRBV27 and TRBJ1-5, with a possible D match to TRBD1 (6 bases). From germline, CDR1 is MNHEY and CDR2 SMNVEV (reference sequence). The CDR3 spans 13 residues. Deletions cut 2 bases from V and 4 bases from J, with 6 bases between. The CDR3 loop reads CASSLGTNQPQHF. The DNA for the CDR3 is TGTGCCAGCAGTTTAGGGACAAATCAGCCCCAGCATTTT.